The T cell receptor (beta chain) under discussion was sequenced for a study of long-term antiretroviral therapy in people with HIV. The overall study: By about a decade, the earliest samples predate the 2015 immediate-ART recommendation. Findings and caveats of the study: Diversity remained lower than transplant donor controls, even though it increased after ART.

On this clone itself: Its target is unknown.

The assay used was immunoSEQ (version v3.0), run at survey level. TCRdb's table, derived via immunoSEQ multiplex PCR, lists solely in-frame clones and lacks some. This table has roughly 39,000 clones, 75% to 90% appearing once. Germline V CDR1 and CDR2: LNHDA, SQIVND (reference sequence). After removal of 8 bases from V and 4 bases from J, the junction contained 7 bases not matched to a gene. CDR3 length: 13 amino acids. The starting material was unsorted PBMCs, obtained just before starting antiretroviral therapy. This TCR came from a woman aged 18-30 years with HIV. The chain joins TRBV19 to TRBJ1-1; 7 positions agree with TRBD1. DNA of the CDR3: TGTGCCAGTGTACAGGGGAGGGGCACTGAAGCTTTCTTT. Translation gives CASVQGRGTEAFF. Combining the CDR3 with reference TRBV19 and TRBJ1-1 gives the whole variable domain DGGITQSPKYLFRKEGQNVTLSCEQNLNHDAMYWYRQDPGQGLRLIYYSQIVNDFQKGDIAEGYSVSREKKESFPLTVTSAQKNPTAFYLCASVQGRGTEAFFGQGTRLTVV.